This TCR beta chain was recorded in a study of T cells in Graves' hyperthyroidism and ophthalmopathy. CDR1 and CDR2 (germline): SGHAT, FQDESV (reference sequence). V lost 3 bases and J 7 bases, leaving 16 bases between the germline ends. The CDR3 is 16 residues long. There are many counts of this clonotype. Researchers amplified the TCR beta CDR3 regions from RNA transcripts. A first-round RT-PCR of the TCR CDR3 used the HTBI primer set. TCRdb re-called the multiplex PCR reads through MiXCR, storing one row per CDR3 protein. The sample carries 500,000 to 800,000 distinct CDR3 sequences, about 14% recorded once.

The TCR sequence derives from a woman aged 45-59 years with Graves' ophthalmopathy. V is TRBV11-1 and J is TRBJ1-6; D perhaps matches TRBD1 (5 bases). The material sequenced was blood. CDR3: CASSLRGIGDNSPLHF. DNA for the CDR3: TGTGCCAGCAGCTTGAGGGGAATAGGAGACAATTCACCCCTCCACTTT.